The sequence of this TCR beta chain was determined in a study of regulatory T cells in long-lasting Graves disease. As for the study in general: The definition of persistent Graves' disease was over 5 years of antithyroid drugs with positive TSH receptor antibodies. Study findings and constraints: Favoring TRBV28, TRBJ1-2 and TRBJ2-5 was a feature seen in persistent disease. TCR diversity was lower in persistent than newly diagnosed Graves' disease.

Time point denoted: persistent/refractory GD, antithyroid drugs over 5 years with positive TRAb. Making the TCR library involved RNA that had been extracted from PBMCs. Sequencing libraries for TCR beta were prepared with iRepertoire HTBI primers and Arm-PCR of CDR3 regions. Using its own MiXCR run on the multiplex PCR reads, TCRdb lists one record per CDR3 protein. Of over 450,000 distinct CDR3 sequences listed, approximately 21% are singletons. Notes on this clonotype: Its antigen is unidentified.

Trimming at V came to 1 base and at J to 13 bases, leaving 8 bases not matched to a gene. The CDR3 is 13 amino acids. The chain has TRBV12-3 or TRBV12-4 and TRBJ1-2; 8 nucleotides line up with TRBD1. Sequenced material: peripheral blood mononuclear cells (PBMCs), taken when the disease was refractory, from a patient treated with antithyroid drugs. The source is a female donor with Graves disease. The CDR3 bases are TGTGCCAGCAGTTTAGGGATAGGACAGGGAGTCACCTTC. This encodes CASSLGIGQGVTF.